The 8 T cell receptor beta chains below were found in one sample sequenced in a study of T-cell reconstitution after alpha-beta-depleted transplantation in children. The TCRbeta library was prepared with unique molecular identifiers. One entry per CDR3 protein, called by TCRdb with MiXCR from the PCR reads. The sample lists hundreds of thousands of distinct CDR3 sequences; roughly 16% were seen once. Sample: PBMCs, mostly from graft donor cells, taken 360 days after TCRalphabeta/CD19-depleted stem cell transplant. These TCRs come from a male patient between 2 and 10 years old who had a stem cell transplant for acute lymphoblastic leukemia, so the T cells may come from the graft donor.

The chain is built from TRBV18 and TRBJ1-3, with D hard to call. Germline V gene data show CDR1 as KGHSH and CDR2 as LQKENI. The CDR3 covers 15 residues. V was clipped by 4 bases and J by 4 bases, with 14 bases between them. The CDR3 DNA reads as TGTGCCAGCTCACGGCGGGAGCCTGTGGGAAACACCATATATTTT. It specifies CASSRREPVGNTIYF. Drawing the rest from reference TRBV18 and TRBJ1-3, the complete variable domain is NAGVMQNPRHLVRRRGQEARLRCSPMKGHSHVYWYRQLPEEGLKFMVYLQKENIIDESGMPKERFSAEFPKEGPSILRIQQVVRGDSAAYFCASSRREPVGNTIYFGEGSWLTVV.

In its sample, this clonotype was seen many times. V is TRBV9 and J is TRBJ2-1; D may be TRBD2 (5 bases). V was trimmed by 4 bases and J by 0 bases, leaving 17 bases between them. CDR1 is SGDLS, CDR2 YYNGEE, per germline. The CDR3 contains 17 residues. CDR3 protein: CASSTRGLPSSYNEQFF. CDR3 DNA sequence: TGTGCCAGCAGCACCCGAGGACTTCCCAGCTCCTACAATGAGCAGTTCTTC. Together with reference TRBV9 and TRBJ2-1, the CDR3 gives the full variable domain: DSGVTQTPKHLITATGQRVTLRCSPRSGDLSVYWYQQSLDQGLQFLIQYYNGEERAKGNILERFSAQQFPDLHSELNLSSLELGDSALYFCASSTRGLPSSYNEQFFGPGTRLTVL.

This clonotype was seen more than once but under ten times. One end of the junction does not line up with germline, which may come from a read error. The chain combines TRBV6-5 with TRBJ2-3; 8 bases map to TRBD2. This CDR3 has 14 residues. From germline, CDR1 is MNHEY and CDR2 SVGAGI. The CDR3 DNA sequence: TGTGCCAGCACTTACGGGAGGGCCTCAGATACGCAGTATTTT. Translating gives CASTYGRASDTQYF.

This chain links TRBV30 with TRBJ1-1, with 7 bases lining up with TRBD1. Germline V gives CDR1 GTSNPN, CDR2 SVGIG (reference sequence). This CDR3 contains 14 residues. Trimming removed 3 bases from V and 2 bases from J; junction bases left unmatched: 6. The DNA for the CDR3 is TGTGCCTGGAGATTAGGGACAGCAAACACTGAAGCTTTCTTT. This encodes CAWRLGTANTEAFF.

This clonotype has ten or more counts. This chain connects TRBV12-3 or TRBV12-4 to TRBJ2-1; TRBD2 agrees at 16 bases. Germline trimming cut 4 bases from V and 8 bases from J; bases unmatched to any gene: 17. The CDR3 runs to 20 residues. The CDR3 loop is CASSSLLLPGTSGRVDEQFF. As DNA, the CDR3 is TGTGCCAGCAGTTCCCTGCTCCTTCCCGGGACTAGCGGGAGGGTGGATGAGCAGTTCTTC.

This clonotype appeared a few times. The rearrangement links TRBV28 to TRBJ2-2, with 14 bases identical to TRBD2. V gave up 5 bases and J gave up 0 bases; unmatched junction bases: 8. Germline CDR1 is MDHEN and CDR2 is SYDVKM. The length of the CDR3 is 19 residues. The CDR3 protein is CASSPPGLAGVSNTGELFF. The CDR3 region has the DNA TGTGCCAGCAGTCCTCCGGGACTAGCGGGAGTGTCGAACACCGGGGAGCTGTTTTTT.

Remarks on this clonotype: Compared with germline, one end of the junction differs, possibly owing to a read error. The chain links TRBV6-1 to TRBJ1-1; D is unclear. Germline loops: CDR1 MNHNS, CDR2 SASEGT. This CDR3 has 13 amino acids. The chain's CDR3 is CASRSQENTEAFF. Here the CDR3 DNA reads TGTGCAAGCAGGAGTCAGGAGAACACTGAAGCTTTCTTT.

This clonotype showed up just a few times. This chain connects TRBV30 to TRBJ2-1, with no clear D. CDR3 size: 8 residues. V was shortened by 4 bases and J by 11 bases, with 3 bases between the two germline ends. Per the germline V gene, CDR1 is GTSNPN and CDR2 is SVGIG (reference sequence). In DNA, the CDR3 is TGTGCCTGGAATAAGCAGTTCTTC. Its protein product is CAWNKQFF.